This TCR beta chain was sequenced for a study of T cell repertoires in cytomegalovirus infection (dated by TCRdb to 2018 to 2020). Broadly, across the study: The HLA type of each donor mattered for the analysis, because public TCR beta signatures pointed to carriage of CMV infection along with the matching HLA type. Results and caveats for the whole study, not just this receptor: Carriers of CMV infection plus the relevant HLA type were discriminated by the cumulative frequency of public TCR beta family members in the study cohort and in an independent roughly 380-donor cohort. The ex vivo response was dominated by HLA-C-restricted CMV-specific TCR beta clonotypes, which also provided the single most frequent clonotype in two of eight donors.

This clonotype was recorded many times. Its antigen remains unidentified. There are no base qualities to consult, and no much larger clone falls within one base. TCRdb records Illumina HiSeq 1500 as the sequencer. The public reads were reanalyzed by TCRdb: fastp trimming at Q25, MiXCR alignment, in-frame beta chains only. Each record represents a unique CDR3 protein, reported with the most common genes and DNA among its rows. This sample lists about 100,000 distinct CDR3 sequences; approximately 16% were detected once. The top ten constitute 8% of the sample. CDR1 and CDR2 are read off the germline V gene as SGDLS and YYNGEE. The CDR3 goes from the cysteine to the phenylalanine over 15 residues. Only the CDR3 part of the read is kept: 45 bases, read in frame from the first base. Between the V and J ends, shortened by 3 bases and 9 bases respectively, the junction contains 19 bases.

The material sequenced was PBMCs. The sequence is built from TRBV9 and TRBJ1-5, with a weak D call of TRBD1 (5 bases match). The sequence was collected from a human donor in good health (CMV status not recorded). Some clones in this sample may be carry-over from other donors' samples. The sequenced DNA is TGTGCCAGCAGCGCGGGGTCTCCCGGGCAGGGGCCCCAGCATTTT. Its product reads: CASSAGSPGQGPQHF.